These 28 T cell receptor beta chains share one sample of origin, sequenced in a study of shared clonotypes between healthy human individuals. The method was immunoSEQ multiplex PCR; TCRdb's version includes in-frame clones alone and lacks a portion of them. This sample has around 2,000,000 clones; over 85% occur once, and the top ten carry around 1.1%. CD45RO-negative cells were positively selected for CCR7, leaving out terminally differentiated effector memory CD45RA+ cells. Sequences were obtained from naive CD8+ T cells sorted from blood. Source of these receptors: a man younger than 30 in good health.

As for this clone: Within the sample, other DNA sequences also encode this same CDR3. The chain uses TRBV7-9 and TRBJ2-7, with D maybe TRBD1 (6 bases). Deletions cut 5 bases from V and 4 bases from J, with 12 bases between. CDR1 is SEHNR and CDR2 is FQNEAQ in the germline V gene (reference sequence). This CDR3 has 13 amino acids. DNA of the CDR3: TGTGCCAGCAGCCCCCCGACAGGATACGAGCAGTACTTC. Amino acid sequence: CASSPPTGYEQYF. The variable domain in full, completed from reference TRBV7-9 and TRBJ2-7, reads DTGVSQNPRHKITKRGQNVTFRCDPISEHNRLYWYRQTLGQGPEFLTYFQNEAQLEKSRLLSDRFSAERPKGSFSTLEIQRTEQGDSAMYLCASSPPTGYEQYFGPGTRLTVT.

V is TRBV5-4 and J is TRBJ2-1; maybe TRBD1 (5 bases). Trimming stripped 4 bases from V and 8 bases from J, with 25 bases between. From germline, CDR1 is SGHNT and CDR2 YYREEE (reference sequence). This CDR3 has 17 residues. CDR3 sequence: CASSPDRLGTGPDEQFF. The CDR3 region has the DNA TGTGCCAGCAGCCCGGATCGTCTGGGTACAGGCCCCGATGAGCAGTTCTTC.

This clone was detected once. The CDR3 DNA sequence: TGTGCCAGCAGTTACGATCCGAAGAGCTCTGGAAACACCATATATTTT. The encoded protein is CASSYDPKSSGNTIYF. The chain is built from TRBV6-5 and TRBJ1-3; D gene unclear. With 2 bases removed from V and 0 bases from J, the gap between germline ends came to 11 bases. The CDR3 is made up of 16 amino acids. Germline V lookup: CDR1 MNHEY, CDR2 SVGAGI.

The chain is built from TRBV5-6 and TRBJ1-2; D gene unclear. The CDR3 spans 15 residues. Trimming stripped 3 bases from V and 5 bases from J, with 17 bases between. In germline, CDR1 is SGHDT, CDR2 YYEEEE. CDR3 nucleotides: TGTGCCAGCAGCTACTCGTCTGAGGGCGTTTATGGCTACACCTTC. It encodes CASSYSSEGVYGYTF.

The genes are TRBV7-2 and TRBJ2-3; 7 bases are shared with TRBD2. Germline assignment: CDR1 SGHTA and CDR2 FQGNSA. The V and J ends lost 5 bases and 0 bases, in that order; junction bases with no gene match: 5. The CDR3 is 15 residues long. CDR3 nucleotides: TGTGCCAGCAGCGTCGGGACTATGAGCACAGATACGCAGTATTTT. It is translated as CASSVGTMSTDTQYF.

The chain carries TRBV7-9 and TRBJ1-2; D remains unclear. The CDR3 runs 11 residues. The V gene's germline CDR1 is SEHNR and CDR2 FQNEAQ (reference sequence). V was pared by 5 bases and J by 6 bases, with 7 bases between. This CDR3 reads CASSSGDGYTF. As DNA, the CDR3 is TGTGCCAGCAGCAGCGGGGATGGCTACACCTTC.

Worth noting for this clone: The same CDR3 can be traced to other DNA sequences in this sample. The chain has TRBV20-1 and TRBJ2-1, with D unclear. The V gene's germline CDR1 is DFQATT and CDR2 SNEGSKA (reference sequence). Trimming pared 3 bases from V and 3 bases from J, leaving 3 bases between. This CDR3 contains 11 residues. Here the CDR3 reads CSARDYNEQFF. The CDR3 DNA is TGCAGTGCTAGGGACTACAATGAGCAGTTCTTC.

Comment on this clone: The identical CDR3 is also encoded by other nucleotide sequences in the sample. The rearrangement uses TRBV4-3 and TRBJ2-7; D is perhaps TRBD2 (6 bases). The CDR3 is made up of 13 amino acids. Trimming took 0 bases from V and 4 from J, leaving 7 bases between them. Germline CDR1 LGHNA, CDR2 YSLEER. The CDR3 region has the DNA TGCGCCAGCAGCCAAGAACGGGGGTACGAGCAGTACTTC. Its translation is CASSQERGYEQYF.

The table lists this clone with a few counts. The chain carries TRBV25-1 and TRBJ1-6; tentatively, D is TRBD1 (5 bases). Trimming pared 4 bases from V and 3 bases from J, leaving 10 bases between. The CDR3 is 15 amino acids. The germline V gene encodes CDR1 MGHDK and CDR2 SYGVNS. Here the CDR3 reads CASSVGQGYNSPLHF. The CDR3 bases are TGTGCCAGCAGTGTTGGTCAGGGCTATAATTCACCCCTCCACTTT.

This clone occurred once. One base away lies a much larger clone, so this may be a sequencing read error. The genes are TRBV4-1 and TRBJ1-1; D might be TRBD1 (6 bases). The CDR3 spans 13 residues. Deletions cut 6 bases from V and 1 base from J, with 9 bases between. Germline lookup yields CDR1 MGHRA and CDR2 YSYEKL. Here the CDR3 DNA reads TGCGCCAGCAGTTTAGGGGGGAACACTGAAGCTTTCTTT. Its protein product is CASSLGGNTEAFF.

This clone appeared a single time. The V gene is TRBV4-3, the J gene TRBJ1-3; 7 bases map to TRBD1. V lost 0 bases and J lost 0; bases outside the gene matches: 2. The germline gives CDR1 LGHNA, CDR2 YSLEER. CDR3 size: 16 residues. CDR3 DNA sequence: TGCGCCAGCAGCCAAGATCACAGGGGCTCTGGAAACACCATATATTTT. Translation: CASSQDHRGSGNTIYF.

The CDR3 coding sequence is TGCGCCAGCAGCCAAGGGAGGGGGCGCGCCGGGGAGCTGTTTTTT. Its translation: CASSQGRGRAGELFF. This chain connects TRBV4-1 to TRBJ2-2; tentative D call: TRBD1 (7 bases). Germline CDR1 and CDR2: MGHRA and YSYEKL. V was shortened by 1 base and J by 6 bases, with 12 bases between the two germline ends. The CDR3 consists of 15 residues.

The chain combines TRBV7-3 with TRBJ2-7, with TRBD1 matching 8 bases. V was pared by 0 bases and J by 0 bases, with 19 bases of the junction left unmatched. Germline V lookup: CDR1 SGHTA, CDR2 FQGTGA. This CDR3 contains 21 residues. CDR3 nucleotide sequence: TGTGCCAGCAGCTTAACGGGCAGGGGGCGTCCGAAGGACCCTAGCTCCTACGAGCAGTACTTC. The encoded protein is CASSLTGRGRPKDPSSYEQYF. Full variable domain (rest looked up from reference TRBV7-3 and TRBJ2-7): GAGVSQTPSNKVTEKGKYVELRCDPISGHTALYWYRQSLGQGPEFLIYFQGTGAADDSGLPNDRFFAVRPEGSVSTLKIQRTERGDSAVYLCASSLTGRGRPKDPSSYEQYFGPGTRLTVT.

This sequence joins TRBV6-6 and TRBJ2-7, with D possibly TRBD2 on 5 matching bases. The V gene lost 9 bases and the J gene lost 3 bases, with 18 bases spanning the gap. Per the germline V gene, CDR1 is MNHNY and CDR2 is SVGAGI (reference sequence). The CDR3 sequence is 14 residues long. In DNA form, the CDR3 reads TGTGCCAGACCGACCGGACTCGACTTCTACGAGCAGTACTTC. Translation: CARPTGLDFYEQYF.

The chain carries TRBV19 and TRBJ1-6; D is possibly TRBD1 (5 bases). Germline V gene lookup returns CDR1 LNHDA and CDR2 SQIVND (reference sequence). The CDR3 is 13 amino acids. V lost 6 bases and J 5 bases, leaving 8 bases between the germline ends. The CDR3 region has the DNA TGTGCCAGTAGCCAGGGAAATAATTCACCCCTCCACTTT. This sequence encodes CASSQGNNSPLHF. The whole variable domain, remainder taken from reference TRBV19 and TRBJ1-6, is DGGITQSPKYLFRKEGQNVTLSCEQNLNHDAMYWYRQDPGQGLRLIYYSQIVNDFQKGDIAEGYSVSREKKESFPLTVTSAQKNPTAFYLCASSQGNNSPLHFGNGTRLTVT.

The J gene is TRBJ2-1, the V gene TRBV7-6, with 13 bases lining up with TRBD2. Germline trimming cut 5 bases from V and 0 bases from J; bases unmatched to any gene: 7. There are 18 residues in the CDR3. In germline, CDR1 is SGHVS, CDR2 FNYEAQ. CDR3 nucleotide sequence: TGTGCCAGCAGCCGACTAGCGGGGGGCGCCTCCTCCTACAATGAGCAGTTCTTC. Translating it yields CASSRLAGGASSYNEQFF.

The J gene is TRBJ2-1, the V gene TRBV4-3; 7 nucleotides line up with TRBD2. V dropped 0 bases and J dropped 6; count of bases not matched to a gene: 8. CDR1 LGHNA and CDR2 YSLEER come from the germline V gene. This CDR3 contains 16 residues. CDR3 residues: CASSQEDLAETNEQFF. CDR3 DNA sequence: TGCGCCAGCAGCCAAGAGGATCTAGCGGAGACCAATGAGCAGTTCTTC.

The genes are TRBV7-6 and TRBJ1-1; D not resolved. CDR1 and CDR2 (germline): SGHVS, FNYEAQ. Trimming removed 4 bases at V and 2 bases at J, with 11 bases between. CDR3 length: 14 residues. CDR3 DNA: TGTGCCAGCAGCTCCAATGATCAAAACACTGAAGCTTTCTTT. Protein sequence: CASSSNDQNTEAFF.

The chain is built from TRBV4-1 and TRBJ2-5; D is possibly TRBD2 (6 bases). Per germline, CDR1 MGHRA and CDR2 YSYEKL. The CDR3 runs to 15 residues. V was clipped by 3 bases and J by 5 bases, with 16 bases between them. This CDR3 is CASSHPQGEVETQYF. The CDR3 DNA is TGCGCCAGCAGCCACCCCCAAGGGGAGGTTGAGACCCAGTACTTC.

The CDR3 DNA sequence: TGTGCCAGCAGCGTAGGCATGGTCGGCAGTGCCTACGAGCAGTACTTC. Residues: CASSVGMVGSAYEQYF. The chain couples TRBV9 to TRBJ2-7, with D unclear. The CDR3 runs 16 residues. Trimming took 0 bases from V and 2 from J, leaving 15 bases between them. CDR1 is SGDLS, CDR2 YYNGEE, per germline.

V usage is TRBV2 and J usage is TRBJ2-7, with D tentatively TRBD2 (5 bases). The ends were cut back, 7 bases at V and 6 bases at J, with 19 bases in the middle. Germline-derived CDR1 and CDR2 are SNHLY and FYNNEI. The CDR3 extends over 14 amino acids. The CDR3 nucleotides are TGTGCCAGCATGTGGACCGGGGTGGCCGGCGAGCAGTACTTC. Translated: CASMWTGVAGEQYF.

The rearrangement uses TRBV11-2 and TRBJ2-5, with D uncertain. Germline lookup yields CDR1 SGHAT and CDR2 FQNNGV. The CDR3 has 11 amino acids. V lost 4 bases and J lost 5, with 5 bases in between. This CDR3 reads CASSSDETQYF. For the CDR3, the DNA is TGTGCCAGCAGCTCCGACGAGACCCAGTACTTC. Variable domain in full (rest from reference TRBV11-2 and TRBJ2-5): EAGVAQSPRYKIIEKRQSVAFWCNPISGHATLYWYQQILGQGPKLLIQFQNNGVVDDSQLPKDRFSAERLKGVDSTLKIQPAKLEDSAVYLCASSSDETQYFGPGTRLLVL.

The chain recombines TRBV6-1 with TRBJ2-7; the match to TRBD2 covers 12 bases. The J segment lost 2 bases and the V segment lost 7 bases, leaving 3 bases of the junction unmatched. Germline lookup yields CDR1 MNHNS and CDR2 SASEGT. The CDR3 runs 14 residues. In nucleotides, the CDR3 is TGTGCCAGCACAGGGACTAGCGGGCCCTACGAGCAGTACTTC. Residues: CASTGTSGPYEQYF.

CDR3 region: CASSLPVDRDRYGYTF. CDR3 sequence (DNA): TGTGCCAGCAGCTTACCAGTCGACAGGGATCGCTATGGCTACACCTTC. The gene calls are TRBV7-2 and TRBJ1-2; 7 bases match TRBD1. From germline, CDR1 is SGHTA and CDR2 FQGNSA. This CDR3 contains 16 residues. J was trimmed by 4 bases and V by 2 bases; bases with no gene match: 10.

The chain recombines TRBV28 with TRBJ2-1; D is unresolved. The V gene's germline CDR1 is MDHEN and CDR2 SYDVKM. V lost 6 bases and J lost 4, with 16 bases in between. There are 15 residues in the CDR3. CDR3 region: CASSLLGMGYNEQFF. The CDR3 DNA reads as TGTGCCAGCAGCCTCTTGGGGATGGGGTACAATGAGCAGTTCTTC.

This clone was picked up one time. The chain uses TRBV11-2 and TRBJ1-1; D gene unclear. The CDR3 consists of 13 residues. Germline V gives CDR1 SGHAT, CDR2 FQNNGV. V was pared by 3 bases and J by 3 bases, with 8 bases between. The chain's CDR3 is CASSFGPDTEAFF. The CDR3 DNA sequence: TGTGCCAGCAGCTTTGGTCCAGACACTGAAGCTTTCTTT.

The J gene is TRBJ2-7, the V gene TRBV7-9, with D perhaps given as TRBD1 or TRBD2 (5 bases each). Germline V lookup: CDR1 SEHNR, CDR2 FQNEAQ (reference sequence). The V end was cut by 4 bases, the J end by 5 bases, with 15 bases between. This CDR3 comprises 14 residues. The CDR3 DNA is TGTGCCAGCAGCTCAAGGGACCTCCCCAACGAGCAGTACTTC. Protein sequence: CASSSRDLPNEQYF. The full variable domain, rest sourced from reference TRBV7-9 and TRBJ2-7, is DTGVSQNPRHKITKRGQNVTFRCDPISEHNRLYWYRQTLGQGPEFLTYFQNEAQLEKSRLLSDRFSAERPKGSFSTLEIQRTEQGDSAMYLCASSSRDLPNEQYFGPGTRLTVT.

V and J are TRBV27 and TRBJ2-7, with 12 bases matching TRBD2. CDR1 and CDR2 (germline): MNHEY, SMNVEV (reference sequence). CDR3 size: 15 residues. With V trimmed by 5 bases and J by 3 bases, 5 bases remained unmatched. The CDR3 sequence is CASSPGTSGFYEQYF. CDR3 in DNA: TGTGCCAGCAGTCCCGGGACTAGCGGGTTCTACGAGCAGTACTTC.